This T cell receptor beta chain was captured in a study of a mutant IDH1 vaccine in newly diagnosed glioma (dated by TCRdb to 2020 to 2022). Looking at the study overall: Across visits V03 through V10, patients got a total of eight vaccinations, given in weeks 1, 3, 5, 7, 11, 15, 19 and 23. Vaccination began 4-6 weeks after radiotherapy alone, or alongside temozolomide cycles in the chemotherapy-containing groups. Of the roughly 34 treated patients, approximately 62% were male and around 40% were female, and the mean age was 40.4 years. Before enrollment, patients had received standard therapy of radiotherapy alone, temozolomide alone, or radiochemotherapy with temozolomide; most received the combination. Peripheral blood was collected at six visits: V03 (baseline), V05, V07, V10, V12 and V13. Longitudinal TCRB deep sequencing was performed for about two dozen treated patients wherever samples were available for exploratory analyses. What the study reported, not specific to this receptor: Pseudoprogression seemed to be unrelated to changes in the top peripheral T cell clonotypes found by TCRB sequencing. Availability determined which PBMC samples were chosen for TCRB deep sequencing. According to the authors, sample limitations meant that analyses of patient blood samples could not be reproduced. Vaccine-induced immune responses across multiple MHC alleles were detected in 90% to 95% of patients.

In the germline V gene, CDR1 corresponds to KGHSH and CDR2 to LQKENI. V loses 2 bases, J loses 9 bases, and the germline ends lie 17 bases apart. The CDR3 numbers 16 residues from cysteine through phenylalanine. CDR3 DNA only is kept here, 48 bases in frame from base 1. About this clone: This receptor's antigen is unknown. Nothing much larger sits one base from this clone, and base qualities are not available.

The time point label of this sample denotes: week 5, during vaccination. Every vaccine dose consisted of 300 ug of a 20-mer mutant IDH1 peptide in Montanide, administered subcutaneously together with topical imiquimod. Donors had newly diagnosed WHO grade 3 or 4 IDH1-mutant astrocytomas with loss of nuclear ATRX. The samples were drawn from NOA16, a multicentre, single-arm, open-label phase I trial in Germany that tested a mutant IDH1 peptide vaccine in humans for the first time. Genomic DNA for TCRB sequencing was extracted from EDTA blood using the DNeasy Blood and Tissue Kit. Library prep was done by the immunoSEQ multiplex PCR assay. The hsTCRB Kit was used according to the manufacturer's protocol to amplify rearranged TCR beta chain sequences. An Illumina MiSeq was used to sequence the TCRB libraries. As for how the authors treated the data: The proprietary platform of the kit vendor was used for demultiplexing, trimming and gene mapping. TCRdb retrieved this table from immuneACCESS and kept in-frame rearrangements only. Not all clones are present; in checked studies, unresolved V genes account for under half, and no reason is known for the remainder. V and J calls and clone size are given by that table; D and trimming were obtained from the DNA. In this sample the table shows tens of thousands of clones, roughly 90% of which occur a single time. About 0.6% of the sample lies in the top ten.

The TCR sequence derives from a woman in her forties or fifties with glioma. The rearrangement joined TRBV18 to TRBJ1-6; no D gene can be assigned with confidence. The input for sequencing was PBMCs, taken from a glioma patient whose treatment included an IDH1 peptide vaccine. The CDR3 protein sequence reads: CASSPVGSAQTSPLHF. The sequence in DNA is TGTGCCAGCTCACCAGTGGGTAGCGCCCAGACTTCACCCCTCCACTTT.